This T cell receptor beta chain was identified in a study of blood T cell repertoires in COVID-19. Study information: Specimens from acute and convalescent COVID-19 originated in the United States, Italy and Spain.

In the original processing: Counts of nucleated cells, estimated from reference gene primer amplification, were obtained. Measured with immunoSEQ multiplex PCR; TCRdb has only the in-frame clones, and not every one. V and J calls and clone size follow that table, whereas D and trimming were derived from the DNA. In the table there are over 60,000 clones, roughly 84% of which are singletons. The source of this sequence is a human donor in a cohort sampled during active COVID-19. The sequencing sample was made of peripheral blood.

CDR3 DNA sequence: TGTGCCAGCAGTTACTCGGGGACAGCAATGAACACTGAAGCTTTCTTT. It is translated as CASSYSGTAMNTEAFF. V gene TRBV6-5 combines with J gene TRBJ1-1; 7 nucleotides match TRBD1. The CDR3 sequence is 16 residues long. The germline V gene has CDR1 MNHEY and CDR2 SVGAGI. V shed 0 bases, J shed 0 bases, and the junction held 4 bases outside the gene matches.